Listed below are T cell receptor beta chains from one sample, sequenced in a study of CD8 T cells in Susac syndrome. Via MiXCR, TCRdb re-called the immunoSEQ multiplex PCR reads, giving one row per CDR3 protein. The sample lists approximately 120,000 distinct CDR3 sequences; 93% were seen once. Sample: CD8+ T cells from PBMCs. The receptor set was obtained from a human donor with multiple sclerosis. Both conserved end residues are part of each CDR3. Fields, in order: D gene, clone size, V gene, J gene, CDR3 DNA, CDR3 protein. The D gene is left open where the match is weak. Where a row states a size, it is once, few, many or the class of an expanded clone; other rows omit it.

>TRBD1|.|TRBV10-3|TRBJ2-2
TGTGCCATCAGAAACCGGGACAGAAACACCGGGGAGCTGTTTTTT
CAIRNRDRNTGELFF
>TRBD1|.|TRBV11-2|TRBJ2-7
TGTGCCAGCAGCCCCAGCCCACAGGGGGTCTACGAGCAGTACTTC
CASSPSPQGVYEQYF
>.|.|TRBV5-6|TRBJ1-5
TGTGCCAGCAGCTTGGGAACCGGGAAGCCCCAGCATTTT
CASSLGTGKPQHF
>TRBD2|.|TRBV11-1|TRBJ2-1
TGTGCCAGCAGCCCGAACCTCGGGAGGGCCGGCGACAATGAGCAGTTCTTC
CASSPNLGRAGDNEQFF
>TRBD1|.|TRBV29-1|TRBJ1-1
TGCAGCGCCGGGGTCCAGGGGGCGGGCACTGAAGCTTTCTTT
CSAGVQGAGTEAFF
>.|once|TRBV15|TRBJ1-2
TGTGCCACCAGCAGAGATCTAACGGGTATTGGGGTGTATGGCTACACCTTC
CATSRDLTGIGVYGYTF
>TRBD1|once|TRBV7-9|TRBJ1-2
TGTGCCAGCAGCTCCTCGGACAGGGGGCGCGGCTACACCTTC
CASSSSDRGRGYTF
>.|.|TRBV4-2|TRBJ1-1
TGTGCCAGCAGCCAAGCTGCTCAGGGAGGCACTGAAGCTTTCTTT
CASSQAAQGGTEAFF
>.|.|TRBV4-2|TRBJ1-6
TGTGCCAGCAGCCCGGGTTTTAATTCACCCCTCCACTTT
CASSPGFNSPLHF
>TRBD2|once|TRBV6-6|TRBJ2-5
TGTGCCAGCAGTTACGGCGGGGGGGCTGGGGAGACCCAGTACTTC
CASSYGGGAGETQYF
>TRBD1|few|TRBV7-9|TRBJ1-5
TGTGCCAGCAGTCCAACAGGGGGGCAGCCCCAGCATTTT
CASSPTGGQPQHF
>.|.|TRBV11-3|TRBJ2-4
TGTGCCAGCAGCTTGACCGGGACCATAGCCAAAAACATTCAGTACTTC
CASSLTGTIAKNIQYF
>.|.|TRBV6-5|TRBJ1-2
TGTGCCAGCAGCCTCACGACAGGAACCAACTATGGCTACACCTTC
CASSLTTGTNYGYTF
>.|.|TRBV29-1|TRBJ1-1
TGCAGCGTCCCTCCGTCGGGGCCCATGAACACTGAAGCTTTCTTT
CSVPPSGPMNTEAFF
>.|once|TRBV20-1|TRBJ2-7
TGCAGTGCTAGAGGTTCGGCAGGCCCGGACGAGCAGTACTTC
CSARGSAGPDEQYF
>.|.|TRBV27|TRBJ2-1
TGTGCCAGCAGCCCTCTTGGGGTAAATACCTACAATGAGCAGTTCTTC
CASSPLGVNTYNEQFF
>TRBD1|.|TRBV12-3/TRBV12-4|TRBJ1-2
TGTGCCAGCAGTTTAGGGGGACAGGGATATGGCTACACCTTC
CASSLGGQGYGYTF
>.|.|TRBV20-1|TRBJ1-5
TGCAGTGCTAGAAGGGGACCGACTTATAGCAATCAGCCCCAGCATTTT
CSARRGPTYSNQPQHF
>.|.|TRBV30|TRBJ1-1
TGTGCCTGGAGTGTACAAAGGGACACTGAAGCTTTCTTT
CAWSVQRDTEAFF
>.|.|TRBV29-1|TRBJ2-1
TGCGTCTGTCTAGGGGAGGATGAGCAGTTCTTC
CVCLGEDEQFF
>.|.|TRBV6-1|TRBJ1-2
TGTGCCAGCAGTGAACTGCATGGGGGAGCGGATGGCTACACCTTC
CASSELHGGADGYTF
>.|.|TRBV7-7|TRBJ2-1
TGTGCTAGCAGCTTAGATCTAGGGGCCTACAATGAGCAGTTCTTC
CASSLDLGAYNEQFF
>TRBD1|.|TRBV5-6|TRBJ1-1
TGTGCCAGCAGCATACGGATAACCGGGACAGGGCCGAACACTGAAGCTTTCTTT
CASSIRITGTGPNTEAFF
>.|.|TRBV18|TRBJ1-2
TGTGCCAGCTCACCAAGTGGCAGCGGTGTCTATGGCTATGGCTACACCTTC
CASSPSGSGVYGYGYTF
>.|once|TRBV7-9|TRBJ2-1
TGTGCCAGCAGGTTGAAAGGTGGGGGATCCTACAATGAGCAGTTCTTC
CASRLKGGGSYNEQFF
>.|.|TRBV11-2|TRBJ1-2
TGTGCCAGCAGCTTATTGGGCTACACCTTC
CASSLLGYTF
>TRBD1|.|TRBV5-6|TRBJ1-2
TGTGCCAGCAGCTTGGTCACAGGGGGCTGGTATGGCTACACCTTC
CASSLVTGGWYGYTF
>TRBD2|.|TRBV27|TRBJ2-5
TGTGCCAGCGGACTAGGGCGCGAGACCCAGTACTTC
CASGLGRETQYF
>.|.|TRBV6-1|TRBJ1-2
TGTGCCAGCATTGTCAGCCCCAATGGCGGCTACACCTTC
CASIVSPNGGYTF
>.|.|TRBV11-1|TRBJ2-5
TGTGCCAGCAGCTTACGGACGCGCCAAGAGACCCAGTACTTC
CASSLRTRQETQYF
>.|.|TRBV27|TRBJ1-5
TGTGCCAGCAGTCAGGACACAAATAGCAATCAGCCCCAGCATTTT
CASSQDTNSNQPQHF
>TRBD1|.|TRBV2|TRBJ2-2
TGTGCCAGCAATGGGGACAGGGAGATCGGGGAGCTGTTTTTT
CASNGDREIGELFF
>TRBD1|.|TRBV3-1|TRBJ2-2
TGTGCCAGCAGCCATTATCCGGGACAGGACACCGGGGAGCTGTTTTTT
CASSHYPGQDTGELFF
>.|.|TRBV12-3/TRBV12-4|TRBJ1-6
TGTGCCAGCAGCCCGGGGGATAATTCACCCCTCCACTTT
CASSPGDNSPLHF
>.|.|TRBV4-1|TRBJ2-2
TGCGCCAGCAGCCAAGTTCTGAAGCGAGCCACGGGGGAGCTGTTTTTT
CASSQVLKRATGELFF
>TRBD2|.|TRBV20-1|TRBJ2-5
TGCAGTGCTAGAGACGGGACTAGCGGGGGCCCCACCCAGTACTTC
CSARDGTSGGPTQYF
>.|.|TRBV24-1|TRBJ2-5
TGTGCCACCAGTGATTGGTTGCGGGGCCAAGAGACCCAGTACTTC
CATSDWLRGQETQYF
>.|.|TRBV19|TRBJ2-1
TGTGCCAGTAGTACCCAGGGTAGGGATGAGCAGTTCTTC
CASSTQGRDEQFF
>TRBD2|.|TRBV10-3|TRBJ2-3
TGTGCCATCACGGGCGGTAGCGGGAGTGTAGCAGATACGCAGTATTTT
CAITGGSGSVADTQYF
>.|.|TRBV3-1|TRBJ2-1
TGTGCCAGCAGCCCCCTCCGGCATGAGCAGTTCTTC
CASSPLRHEQFF
>.|once|TRBV13|TRBJ2-3
TGTGCCAGCAGCTTATGGTCCCAGACGGGAGCACCCGAGGATACGCAGTATTTT
CASSLWSQTGAPEDTQYF
>.|.|TRBV28|TRBJ1-2
TGTGCCAGCAGTGACCACAAGGGCTACACCTTC
CASSDHKGYTF
>.|once|TRBV12-3/TRBV12-4|TRBJ2-2
TGTGCCAGCGAACGACTTGGTCCAGGGTCGGACACCGGGGAGCTGTTTTTT
CASERLGPGSDTGELFF
>.|.|TRBV13|TRBJ1-1
TGTGCCAGCAGCAAAAAGGGCACTGAAGCTTTCTTT
CASSKKGTEAFF
>.|.|TRBV7-3|TRBJ2-1
TGTGCCAGCAGCCCCCGGCTAGGCAATGAGCAGTTCTTC
CASSPRLGNEQFF
>.|.|TRBV29-1|TRBJ1-2
TGCAGCGAAGAACTACAGGGTGAGGGTGGCTATGGCTACACCTTC
CSEELQGEGGYGYTF
>.|.|TRBV5-1|TRBJ2-7
TGCGCCAGCAGCTCGAATCCAGGGTTGGGCTACGAGCAGTACTTC
CASSSNPGLGYEQYF
>.|few|TRBV7-9|TRBJ2-6
TGTGCCAGCAGCTCCCTCTCTGGGGCCAACGTCCTGACTTTC
CASSSLSGANVLTF
>TRBD1|.|TRBV19|TRBJ1-6
TGTGCCAGTGCCGGGACAGGGGTTTTTAATTCACCCCTCCACTTT
CASAGTGVFNSPLHF
>TRBD1|.|TRBV11-2|TRBJ1-6
TGTGCCAGCAGCTTACGCCCAGGGGGCATGCCACCCCTCCACTTT
CASSLRPGGMPPLHF
>.|.|TRBV4-1|TRBJ1-5
TGCGCCAGCAGCATCCGTGGGGTCGGGCAGCCCCAGCATTTT
CASSIRGVGQPQHF
>TRBD1|.|TRBV20-1|TRBJ1-5
TGCAGTAACAGGGGGAGGGACCAGCCCCAGCATTTT
CSNRGRDQPQHF
>TRBD1|.|TRBV4-1|TRBJ1-2
TGCGCCAGCAGCCAGGGACAGGGAAGTAGTGGCTACACCTTC
CASSQGQGSSGYTF
>.|once|TRBV27|TRBJ2-1
TGTGCCAGCAGTTTATGGGGCAATGAGCAGTTCTTC
CASSLWGNEQFF